These 10 T cell receptor beta chains were all obtained from the same sample, sequenced in a study of lymphopenia after photon versus proton radiotherapy. The table came from immunoSEQ multiplex PCR; TCRdb's copy has only in-frame clones and leaves some out. The sample lists 65,000 to 75,000 clones, about nine tenths occurring once. This material consisted of peripheral blood, taken from a patient treated with proton-based radiotherapy. These receptors were taken from a man at least 80 years old with esophageal cancer.

V is TRBV5-1 and J is TRBJ1-2, with a possible D match to TRBD1 (5 bases). The V gene's germline CDR1 is SGHRS and CDR2 YFSETQ. The CDR3 is made up of 14 amino acids. The V end lost 2 bases, the J end lost 6 bases, and 14 bases lay between the germline ends. The CDR3 protein is CASSFLGLEDGYTF. In nucleotides, the CDR3 is TGCGCCAGCAGCTTTCTGGGGCTGGAGGATGGCTACACCTTC.

The count of this clone is one. The chain couples TRBV27 to TRBJ2-5; D is uncertain. The CDR3 covers 13 residues. Trimming cost V 2 bases and J 7 bases, with 11 bases left between them. CDR1 is MNHEY, CDR2 SMNVEV, per germline (reference sequence). In DNA form, the CDR3 reads TGTGCCAGCAGTTTAGGGTTGGACGGGACCCAGTACTTC. It codes for CASSLGLDGTQYF.

The J gene is TRBJ2-1, the V gene TRBV7-2; possible D gene TRBD1, 6 bases. There are 13 residues in the CDR3. Germline V gene data show CDR1 as SGHTA and CDR2 as FQGNSA. Trimming cost V 5 bases and J 7 bases, with 12 bases left between them. The CDR3 sequence: CASSIQGSNEQFF. CDR3 nucleotides: TGTGCCAGCAGCATACAGGGTTCTAATGAGCAGTTCTTC.

The chain joins TRBV5-1 to TRBJ1-5; D is undetermined. The germline gives CDR1 SGHRS, CDR2 YFSETQ. Deletions cut 0 bases from V and 0 bases from J, with 7 bases between. The CDR3 is 15 residues long. As DNA, the CDR3 is TGCGCCAGCAGCTTGGGCACCTATAGCAATCAGCCCCAGCATTTT. Residues: CASSLGTYSNQPQHF.

The chain joins TRBV5-1 to TRBJ2-1, with 9 nucleotides matching TRBD2. J was trimmed by 7 bases and V by 0 bases; bases with no gene match: 5. This CDR3 has 15 residues. Germline-derived CDR1 and CDR2 are SGHRS and YFSETQ. Here the CDR3 reads CASSLAWREGNEQFF. The CDR3 coding sequence is TGCGCCAGCAGCTTGGCCTGGCGGGAGGGGAATGAGCAGTTCTTC. Variable domain in full (rest from reference TRBV5-1 and TRBJ2-1): KAGVTQTPRYLIKTRGQQVTLSCSPISGHRSVSWYQQTPGQGLQFLFEYFSETQRNKGNFPGRFSGRQFSNSRSEMNVSTLELGDSALYLCASSLAWREGNEQFFGPGTRLTVL.

The rearrangement uses TRBV30 and TRBJ1-6; no reliable D call. CDR3 length: 14 amino acids. Germline CDR1 reads GTSNPN; CDR2 reads SVGIG (reference sequence). Trimming took 0 bases from V and 1 from J, leaving 4 bases between them. CDR3 nucleotides: TGTGCCTGGAGTGTGTATTCCTATAATTCACCCCTCCACTTT. Its translation is CAWSVYSYNSPLHF. Drawing the rest from reference TRBV30 and TRBJ1-6, the complete variable domain is SQTIHQWPATLVQPVGSPLSLECTVEGTSNPNLYWYRQAAGRGLQLLFYSVGIGQISSEVPQNLSASRPQDRQFILSSKKLLLSDSGFYLCAWSVYSYNSPLHFGNGTRLTVT.

J is TRBJ1-5 and V is TRBV10-3; D remains unclear. Germline assignment: CDR1 ENHRY and CDR2 SYGVKD. V lost 6 bases to trimming and J lost 4 bases, with 13 bases between them. This CDR3 is built from 14 residues. The CDR3 sequence: CAIRSALLNQPQHF. The DNA of the CDR3 is TGTGCCATCAGAAGTGCCTTACTGAATCAGCCCCAGCATTTT.

V and J are TRBV11-3 and TRBJ2-1; 9 bases map to TRBD1. J lost 8 bases, V lost 5 bases, and 10 bases had no gene match. CDR3 length equals 15 residues. Per germline, CDR1 SGHNT and CDR2 YENEEA. The CDR3, as DNA: TGTGCCAGCAGCCGAACCGGGACAGGGAGGCATGAGCAGTTCTTC. Encoded protein: CASSRTGTGRHEQFF.

CDR3 loop: CASSQVIGYNEKLFF. The CDR3, as DNA: TGCGCCAGCAGCCAAGTAATAGGGTACAATGAAAAACTGTTTTTT. The chain uses TRBV4-3 and TRBJ1-4; no reliable D call. V was clipped by 1 base and J by 5 bases, with 11 bases between them. CDR1 and CDR2 from the germline V gene are LGHNA and YSLEER. There are 15 residues in the CDR3.

This chain uses TRBV30 with TRBJ2-2; 7 bases are shared with TRBD1. Germline CDR1 is GTSNPN and CDR2 is SVGIG (reference sequence). CDR3 length: 15 residues. V was clipped by 2 bases and J by 2 bases; unmatched bases: 5. In nucleotides, the CDR3 is TGTGCCTGGAGTCTCGGGACAGCTAACACCGGGGAGCTGTTTTTT. Protein sequence: CAWSLGTANTGELFF.